This T cell receptor beta chain was captured in a study of T cells expressing NK-cell markers. With the 5' RACE reads reprocessed, TCRdb shows one record per CDR3 protein and no DNA. The table lists about 260,000 distinct CDR3 sequences. From germline, CDR1 is SGHTA and CDR2 FQGTGA. The CDR3 runs to 15 residues. The sequence was obtained from a man between 18 and 35 years old in good health. The sequenced material came from blood T cells: a sorted CD56 or NKG2C T cell subset, CD4+ or CD8+ T cells, or bulk PBMC T cells (not recorded which). The chain uses TRBV7-3 and TRBJ2-1; TCRdb's D call of TRBD2 is untestable without DNA. The CDR3 here is CASSFLAADYNEQFF. Full variable domain (outside the CDR3, taken from reference TRBV7-3 and TRBJ2-1): GAGVSQTPSNKVTEKGKYVELRCDPISGHTALYWYRQSLGQGPEFLIYFQGTGAADDSGLPNDRFFAVRPEGSVSTLKIQRTERGDSAVYLCASSFLAADYNEQFFGPGTRLTVL.